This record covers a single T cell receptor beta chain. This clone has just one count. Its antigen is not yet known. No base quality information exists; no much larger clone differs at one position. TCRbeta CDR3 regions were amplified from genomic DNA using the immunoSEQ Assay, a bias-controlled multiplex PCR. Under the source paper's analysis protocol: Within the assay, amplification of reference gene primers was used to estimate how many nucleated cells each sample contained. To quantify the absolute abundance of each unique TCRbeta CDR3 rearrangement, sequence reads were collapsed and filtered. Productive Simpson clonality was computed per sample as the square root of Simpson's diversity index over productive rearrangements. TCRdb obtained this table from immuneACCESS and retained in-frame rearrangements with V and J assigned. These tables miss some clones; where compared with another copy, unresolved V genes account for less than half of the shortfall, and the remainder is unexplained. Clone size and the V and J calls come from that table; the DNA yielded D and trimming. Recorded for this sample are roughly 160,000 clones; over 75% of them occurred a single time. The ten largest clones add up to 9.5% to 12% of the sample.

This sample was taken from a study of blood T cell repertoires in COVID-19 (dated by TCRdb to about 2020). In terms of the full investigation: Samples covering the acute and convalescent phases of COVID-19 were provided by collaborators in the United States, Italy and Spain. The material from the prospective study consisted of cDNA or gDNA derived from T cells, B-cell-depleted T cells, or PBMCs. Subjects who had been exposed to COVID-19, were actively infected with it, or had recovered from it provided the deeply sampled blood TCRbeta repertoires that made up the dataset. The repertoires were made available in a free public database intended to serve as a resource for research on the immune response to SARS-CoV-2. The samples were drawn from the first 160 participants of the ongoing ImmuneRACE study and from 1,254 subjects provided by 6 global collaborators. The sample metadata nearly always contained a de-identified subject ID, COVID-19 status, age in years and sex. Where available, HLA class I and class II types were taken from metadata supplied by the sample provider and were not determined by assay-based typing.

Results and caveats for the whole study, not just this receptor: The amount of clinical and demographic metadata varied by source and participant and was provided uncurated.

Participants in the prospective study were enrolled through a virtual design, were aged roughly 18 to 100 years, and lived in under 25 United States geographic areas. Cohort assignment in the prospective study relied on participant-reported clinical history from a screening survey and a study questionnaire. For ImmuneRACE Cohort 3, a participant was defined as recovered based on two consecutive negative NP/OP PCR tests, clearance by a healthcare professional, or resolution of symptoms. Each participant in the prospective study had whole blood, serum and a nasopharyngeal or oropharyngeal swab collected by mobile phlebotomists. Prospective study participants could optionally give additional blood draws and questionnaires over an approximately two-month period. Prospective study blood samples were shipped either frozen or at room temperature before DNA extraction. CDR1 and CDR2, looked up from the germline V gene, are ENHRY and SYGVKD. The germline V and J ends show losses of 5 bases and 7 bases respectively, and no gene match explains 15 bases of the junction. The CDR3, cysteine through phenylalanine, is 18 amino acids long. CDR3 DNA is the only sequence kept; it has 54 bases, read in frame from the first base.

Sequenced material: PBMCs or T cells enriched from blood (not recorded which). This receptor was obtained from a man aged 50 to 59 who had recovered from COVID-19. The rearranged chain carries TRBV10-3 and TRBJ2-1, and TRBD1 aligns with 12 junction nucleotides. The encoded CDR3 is CAISNDFTGTGGSNEQFF. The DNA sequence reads TGTGCCATCAGTAATGACTTTACCGGGACAGGGGGCTCGAATGAGCAGTTCTTC.